The 24 T cell receptor beta chains reported below all come from one sample, sequenced in a study of blood T cells in healthy people across ages. The authors ran a second PCR of roughly 6 to 11 cycles using a sample-barcoded 5' primer and a J-beta primer mix. MiXCR, run by TCRdb on the 5' RACE reads, gives a single entry per CDR3 protein. The sample lists about 1.8 million distinct CDR3 sequences, about 49% occurring once. The sample taken for sequencing was blood. Receptor source: a middle-aged woman in good health.

This clonotype came up a few times. CDR3: CATSRISRGFTDTQYF. CDR3 DNA: TGTGCCACCAGCAGAATTAGCAGAGGATTCACAGATACGCAGTATTTT. The chain has TRBV15 and TRBJ2-3; no firm D call. Trimming cost V 2 bases and J 2 bases, with 14 bases left between them. The germline CDR1 and CDR2 sequences are LNHNV and YYDKDF (reference sequence). The CDR3 consists of 16 residues. The whole variable domain, filled in from reference TRBV15 and TRBJ2-3, reads DAMVIQNPRYQVTQFGKPVTLSCSQTLNHNVMYWYQQKSSQAPKLLFHYYDKDFNNEADTPDNFQSRRPNTSFCFLDIRSPGLGDTAMYLCATSRISRGFTDTQYFGPGTRLTVL.

This clonotype was counted between two and nine times. This sequence joins TRBV12-3 or TRBV12-4 and TRBJ1-2; D remains unclear. V lost 4 bases, J lost 8 bases, and 8 bases lay in between. This CDR3 comprises 11 residues. The CDR3 sequence is CASSSLLGYTF. The DNA for the CDR3 is TGTGCCAGCAGTTCCCTTTTGGGCTACACCTTC.

CDR3 sequence: CASSPGTDSGVNEQFF. DNA of the CDR3: TGCGCCAGCAGCCCCGGGACAGACTCGGGGGTCAATGAGCAGTTCTTC. This chain connects TRBV5-1 to TRBJ2-1; a weak D match, TRBD1 (7 bases). Trimming pared 4 bases from V and 6 bases from J, leaving 20 bases between. This CDR3 has 16 amino acids. CDR1 is SGHRS and CDR2 is YFSETQ in the germline V gene. The variable domain in full, completed from reference TRBV5-1 and TRBJ2-1, reads KAGVTQTPRYLIKTRGQQVTLSCSPISGHRSVSWYQQTPGQGLQFLFEYFSETQRNKGNFPGRFSGRQFSNSRSEMNVSTLELGDSALYLCASSPGTDSGVNEQFFGPGTRLTVL.

This chain joins TRBV5-5 and TRBJ2-4; the D gene is possibly TRBD2 (5 bases). The J call may be in error: the DNA end matches TRBJ2-7 better. The CDR3 is 15 residues long. Per germline, CDR1 SGHKS and CDR2 YYEKEE (reference sequence). The CDR3 region is CASSLEPSRGYEQYF. The CDR3 region has the DNA TGTGCCAGCAGCTTGGAACCGAGTCGGGGCTACGAGCAGTACTTC.

This clonotype was counted between two and nine times. This sequence joins TRBV6-1 and TRBJ1-2, with D hard to call. V lost 7 bases and J lost 4, with 10 bases in between. Germline assignment: CDR1 MNHNS and CDR2 SASEGT. The CDR3 runs to 12 residues. CDR3 sequence (DNA): TGTGCCAGCAAAGACGTCTCCTATGGCTACACCTTC. It yields the protein CASKDVSYGYTF.

This clonotype was detected only a few times. V usage is TRBV7-2 and J usage is TRBJ2-5; 9 nucleotides agree with TRBD1. This CDR3 is 12 amino acids long. V trimming: 5 bases; J trimming: 9 bases; junction bases outside the gene matches: 4. Germline-derived CDR1 and CDR2 are SGHTA and FQGNSA. Written as DNA, the CDR3 is TGTGCCAGCAGCCCAGGGACAGGGTCCCAGTACTTC. This encodes CASSPGTGSQYF.

This clonotype turned up a few times. The J gene is TRBJ2-7, the V gene TRBV5-1, with unresolved D. V lost 0 bases to trimming and J lost 3 bases, with 7 bases between them. Germline V CDR1 and CDR2: SGHRS, YFSETQ. This CDR3 is 13 amino acids long. The CDR3 DNA is TGCGCCAGCAGCTTGGCGGTTAACTACGAGCAGTACTTC. The encoded protein is CASSLAVNYEQYF. Together with reference TRBV5-1 and TRBJ2-7, the CDR3 gives the full variable domain: KAGVTQTPRYLIKTRGQQVTLSCSPISGHRSVSWYQQTPGQGLQFLFEYFSETQRNKGNFPGRFSGRQFSNSRSEMNVSTLELGDSALYLCASSLAVNYEQYFGPGTRLTVT.

The rearrangement joins TRBV12-3 or TRBV12-4 to TRBJ1-1; D may be TRBD1 (6 bases). This CDR3 has 15 amino acids. V was clipped by 5 bases and J by 0 bases, with 13 bases between them. CDR3 loop: CASSPPGGVNTEAFF. The CDR3 nucleotides read TGTGCCAGCAGTCCGCCCGGGGGCGTGAACACTGAAGCTTTCTTT.

The chain couples TRBV28 to TRBJ1-2, with 8 nucleotides matching TRBD1. This CDR3 has 17 amino acids. In germline, CDR1 is MDHEN, CDR2 SYDVKM. V lost 5 bases to trimming and J lost 1 base; unmatched junction nucleotides: 12. CDR3 amino acids: CASSAPWTGPSNYGYTF. The CDR3 nucleotides are TGTGCCAGCAGTGCACCCTGGACAGGGCCGAGTAACTATGGCTACACCTTC.

Note on this clonotype: A read error is possible here, since a much larger clone lies one base away. The chain has TRBV7-2 and TRBJ1-6, with D tentatively TRBD1 (5 bases). V was pared by 4 bases and J by 8 bases, with 12 bases between. Germline CDR1 SGHTA, CDR2 FQGNSA. This CDR3 is 14 amino acids long. CDR3 residues: CASSSGEFDSPLHF. DNA of the CDR3: TGTGCCAGCAGCTCGGGGGAGTTCGATTCACCCCTCCACTTT.

This chain uses TRBV7-2 with TRBJ2-7; D remains ambiguous. V was trimmed by 1 base and J by 6 bases, leaving 7 bases between them. This CDR3 region has 12 residues. The germline V gene encodes CDR1 SGHTA and CDR2 FQGNSA. The CDR3 spells CASSLDWGEQYF. The DNA for the CDR3 is TGTGCCAGCAGCTTAGATTGGGGCGAGCAGTACTTC.

The chain recombines TRBV5-1 with TRBJ2-6, with 7 bases identical to TRBD1. Germline CDR1 reads SGHRS; CDR2 reads YFSETQ. After removal of 3 bases from V and 0 bases from J, the junction contained 12 bases not matched to a gene. There are 19 residues in the CDR3. The CDR3: CASSSVPGQFFSGANVLTF. The CDR3 nucleotides read TGCGCCAGCAGCTCCGTCCCGGGACAGTTCTTCTCTGGGGCCAACGTCCTGACTTTC.

The chain has TRBV29-1 and TRBJ2-3, with 8 bases matching TRBD1. Germline-derived CDR1 and CDR2 are SQVTM and ANQGSEA. The junction had 8 bases not matched to a gene; V was cut back by 4 bases and J by 2 bases. This CDR3 spans 15 amino acids. The CDR3 bases are TGCAGCGTTGCGCAGGGGGCGGTTCACACAGATACGCAGTATTTT. This encodes CSVAQGAVHTDTQYF.

This clonotype was seen a few times. The CDR3 DNA is TGTGCCAGCAGGCCACGGACAGTACTGGACGAGCAGTACTTC. Protein sequence: CASRPRTVLDEQYF. This chain links TRBV6-2 or TRBV6-3 with TRBJ2-7; the D gene is possibly TRBD1 (6 bases). Germline CDR1 is MNHEY and CDR2 is SVGEGT. V was pared by 6 bases and J by 5 bases, with 17 bases between. The CDR3 length is 14 residues.

This chain joins TRBV4-3 and TRBJ2-7, with D uncertain. There are 17 residues in the CDR3. V gave up 1 base and J gave up 5 bases, with 21 bases separating them. CDR1 LGHNA and CDR2 YSLEER come from the germline V gene. CDR3 amino acids: CASSQALSSSPGDEQYF. The CDR3 DNA follows: TGCGCCAGCAGCCAAGCCTTGTCGAGTAGTCCCGGAGACGAGCAGTACTTC.

The V call is TRBV12-3 or TRBV12-4, the J call TRBJ1-2; tentatively, D is TRBD1 (5 bases). V was trimmed by 3 bases and J by 8 bases, leaving 19 bases between them. This CDR3 comprises 15 residues. The chain's CDR3 is CASSLEAGGSRGYTF. The CDR3 nucleotides read TGTGCCAGCAGTTTGGAAGCGGGGGGATCAAGGGGCTACACCTTC.

The chain is built from TRBV11-1 and TRBJ2-7; TRBD2 aligns across 9 bases. The assigned J gene may be wrong: the sequence end matches TRBJ2-5 better. The CDR3 is 14 amino acids. Germline V gene data show CDR1 as SGHAT and CDR2 as FQDESV (reference sequence). The DNA for the CDR3 is TGTGCCAGCAGTCGCGGGGGGGCCTGGGAGACCCAGTACTTC. This encodes CASSRGGAWETQYF.

In its sample, this clonotype was seen a few times. CDR3 DNA sequence: TGTGCCAGCAGCTTAACAGCGGCCCACGAGCAGTACTTC. Translated, it gives CASSLTAAHEQYF. The gene calls are TRBV11-3 and TRBJ2-7; possibly TRBD2 for D (5 bases). This CDR3 is built from 13 residues. V was pared by 2 bases and J by 5 bases, with 10 bases between. Germline assignment: CDR1 SGHNT and CDR2 YENEEA.

The sample holds many counts of this clonotype. The chain couples TRBV27 to TRBJ2-5; 8 bases are shared with TRBD2. With 6 bases clipped from V and 2 bases from J, the junction kept 2 bases outside the gene matches. Germline CDR1 is MNHEY and CDR2 is SMNVEV (reference sequence). This CDR3 has 13 residues. For the CDR3, the DNA is TGTGCCAGCAGAGTAGCGGGGCAAGAGACCCAGTACTTC. This translates into CASRVAGQETQYF.

V usage is TRBV4-2 and J usage is TRBJ1-2; 7 bases match TRBD1. V lost 1 base to trimming and J lost 7 bases; unmatched junction nucleotides: 9. Germline loops: CDR1 LGHNA, CDR2 YNFKEQ. The CDR3 sequence is 15 residues long. The CDR3 loop is CASSQARGGLRGYTF. For the CDR3, the DNA is TGTGCCAGCAGCCAAGCGAGAGGGGGCTTACGTGGCTACACCTTC.

This chain links TRBV27 with TRBJ1-6; D not certain. The CDR3 totals 14 residues. Trimming stripped 2 bases from V and 12 bases from J, with 14 bases between. Germline values: CDR1 MNHEY, CDR2 SMNVEV (reference sequence). The CDR3 coding sequence is TGTGCCAGCAGTTTAGAACCGAGCATAGGACCCCTCCACTTT. It translates to CASSLEPSIGPLHF.

J is TRBJ2-4 and V is TRBV11-2; possibly TRBD2 for D (7 bases). The J call is in doubt because the DNA end fits TRBJ2-7 better. Germline V lookup: CDR1 SGHAT, CDR2 FQNNGV. CDR3 length: 14 amino acids. For the CDR3, the DNA is TGTGCCAGCAGCTTCTCAGGGGAGGGATACGAGCAGTACTTC. Protein: CASSFSGEGYEQYF.

J is TRBJ1-2 and V is TRBV10-3; 8 nucleotides match TRBD1. Germline loops: CDR1 ENHRY, CDR2 SYGVKD. Trimming took 8 bases from V and 6 from J; bases not matched to a gene: 2. This CDR3 is built from 11 residues. This CDR3 is CAIGQGDGYTF. The CDR3, as DNA: TGTGCCATCGGACAGGGAGATGGCTACACCTTC.

This rearrangement joins TRBV6-1 to TRBJ2-5; TRBD1 might be the D (5 bases). The DNA end favors TRBJ2-7, so the J call may be wrong. Germline V gene data show CDR1 as MNHNS and CDR2 as SASEGT. CDR3 length equals 13 residues. The CDR3 spells CASSGAGFYEQYF. DNA for the CDR3: TGTGCCAGCAGTGGAGCAGGGTTCTACGAGCAGTACTTC.